Shown below are 22 T cell receptor beta chains from a single sample sequenced in a study of CD8+ T cells in alopecia areata. RNA was extracted and reverse transcribed into cDNA as the sequencing template. Libraries were prepared by immunoSEQ multiplex PCR; TCRdb keeps only in-frame clonotypes and omits some of them. The table lists about 250,000 clones, under 80% of them singletons. Source: CD4+ T cells sorted from blood, taken at week 0. These receptors were collected from a human donor with alopecia areata.

The J gene is TRBJ2-3, the V gene TRBV4-3; 7 bases line up with TRBD2. Trimming cost V 1 base and J 1 base; bases outside gene matches: 5. The length of the CDR3 is 16 residues. Germline V gene data show CDR1 as LGHNA and CDR2 as YSLEER. The CDR3 here is CASSQVSGGRTDTQYF. The CDR3, as DNA: TGCGCCAGCAGCCAAGTTTCGGGGGGACGCACAGATACGCAGTATTTT.

The genes are TRBV9 and TRBJ2-6; perhaps TRBD2 as D (6 bases). Germline values: CDR1 SGDLS, CDR2 YYNGEE. V lost 5 bases and J 6 bases, leaving 9 bases between the germline ends. The CDR3 contains 13 residues. The DNA for the CDR3 is TGTGCCAGCAGGCGGCGGGAGGCCAACGTCCTGACTTTC. Residues: CASRRREANVLTF.

This clone occurred once. The chain has TRBV11-1 and TRBJ1-1, with D unclear. Germline V CDR1 and CDR2: SGHAT, FQDESV (reference sequence). Trimming shortened V by 5 bases and J by 0 bases, and 16 bases separated the two germline ends. This CDR3 has 16 amino acids. In nucleotides, the CDR3 is TGTGCCAGCAGCCCGAGTTGGGGTGGGGTGAACACTGAAGCTTTCTTT. It translates to CASSPSWGGVNTEAFF.

This clone was detected only a few times. The rearrangement joins TRBV6-6 to TRBJ1-2; no reliable D call. This CDR3 spans 15 amino acids. Trimming removed 2 bases from V and 0 bases from J, with 10 bases in between. Germline V lookup: CDR1 MNHNY, CDR2 SVGAGI (reference sequence). The CDR3 coding sequence is TGTGCCAGCAGTTACGTGCAACCAGCTAACTATGGCTACACCTTC. This gives the protein CASSYVQPANYGYTF.

The rearrangement uses TRBV7-2 and TRBJ2-1; 11 bases are a match to TRBD2. V was pared by 4 bases and J by 4 bases, with 3 bases of the junction left unmatched. From germline, CDR1 is SGHTA and CDR2 FQGNSA. This CDR3 contains 15 residues. The CDR3 spells CASSSGTSGYNEQFF. In nucleotides, the CDR3 is TGTGCCAGCAGCTCCGGGACTAGCGGTTACAATGAGCAGTTCTTC.

J is TRBJ2-5 and V is TRBV29-1; possible D gene TRBD1, 5 bases. The germline CDR1 and CDR2 sequences are SQVTM and ANQGSEA. The CDR3 loop spans 13 amino acids. Trimming removed 6 bases at V and 1 base at J, with 12 bases between. CDR3 nucleotides: TGCAGCGTCGGACATCCCGTCCAAGAGACCCAGTACTTC. Translating it yields CSVGHPVQETQYF.

This clone was observed a single time. CDR3 residues: CASSSPRTASYEQYF. The CDR3 DNA reads TGTGCCAGCAGCAGTCCCCGGACAGCTTCCTACGAGCAGTACTTC. This chain joins TRBV6-5 and TRBJ2-7; D is perhaps TRBD1 (6 bases). Germline V CDR1 and CDR2: MNHEY, SVGAGI. The V gene lost 6 bases and the J gene lost 1 base, with 16 bases spanning the gap. The CDR3 consists of 15 residues.

This clone was counted between two and nine times. This sequence joins TRBV30 and TRBJ1-6; 8 nucleotides agree with TRBD1. The CDR3 runs to 15 residues. Germline CDR1 reads GTSNPN; CDR2 reads SVGIG (reference sequence). Unmatched junction bases numbered 8, after V lost 0 bases and J lost 10 bases. The CDR3 sequence: CAWSVRHRGESPLHF. CDR3 in DNA: TGTGCCTGGAGTGTACGTCACAGGGGGGAATCACCCCTCCACTTT.

V usage is TRBV6-5 and J usage is TRBJ2-5, with TRBD1 identical over 7 bases. The CDR3 is 12 residues long. With 6 bases clipped from V and 4 bases from J, the junction kept 2 bases outside the gene matches. CDR1 and CDR2 (germline): MNHEY, SVGAGI. CDR3 sequence (DNA): TGTGCCAGCAGGACAGGGCTAGAGACCCAGTACTTC. Translation: CASRTGLETQYF.

This chain joins TRBV5-6 and TRBJ2-2; no clear D gene. Germline V gene lookup returns CDR1 SGHDT and CDR2 YYEEEE. V was shortened by 0 bases and J by 6 bases, with 6 bases between the two germline ends. CDR3 length: 13 amino acids. CDR3 amino acids: CASSLGSSGELFF. The CDR3 DNA reads as TGTGCCAGCAGCTTGGGCTCATCCGGGGAGCTGTTTTTT.

This clone was seen a few times. V gene TRBV6-5 combines with J gene TRBJ1-2, with unresolved D. The V gene's germline CDR1 is MNHEY and CDR2 SVGAGI. Trimming took off 6 bases at V and 4 bases at J, with 15 bases between the two ends. The CDR3 sequence is 14 residues long. CDR3 amino acids: CASRPTGQAYGYTF. The CDR3 coding sequence is TGTGCCAGCAGACCCACCGGGCAGGCCTATGGCTACACCTTC.

This chain connects TRBV28 to TRBJ1-1; D may be TRBD1 (5 bases). V was trimmed by 6 bases and J by 7 bases, leaving 15 bases between them. Germline V CDR1 and CDR2: MDHEN, SYDVKM. The CDR3 length is 13 residues. CDR3: CASSLGRPREAFF. The CDR3 DNA reads TGTGCCAGCAGCCTGGGACGACCCCGTGAAGCTTTCTTT.

This clone was seen only once. The V call is TRBV25-1, the J call TRBJ2-5; D gene ambiguous. CDR3 size: 18 residues. The germline CDR1 and CDR2 sequences are MGHDK and SYGVNS. The V gene lost 2 bases and the J gene lost 2 bases, with 21 bases spanning the gap. The CDR3 DNA follows: TGTGCCAGCAGTGAACCACCCTCTCCGTTTACAGTTCAAGAGACCCAGTACTTC. Protein product: CASSEPPSPFTVQETQYF.

The chain combines TRBV6-5 with TRBJ2-5, with 7 bases that match TRBD2. Germline CDR1 is MNHEY and CDR2 is SVGAGI. The trim removed 0 bases at V and 4 bases at J, leaving 5 bases unmatched. This CDR3 region has 15 residues. The CDR3 sequence is CASSYSGLVRETQYF. DNA for the CDR3: TGTGCCAGCAGTTACTCAGGACTAGTAAGAGAGACCCAGTACTTC.

The chain combines TRBV5-1 with TRBJ1-6; TRBD1 agrees at 8 bases. The junction had 10 bases not matched to a gene; V was cut back by 4 bases and J by 10 bases. The CDR3 is made up of 15 amino acids. Germline V CDR1 and CDR2: SGHRS, YFSETQ. For the CDR3, the DNA is TGCGCCAGCAGCCGTGGGGGACAGGAGGCCTCACCCCTCCACTTT. Residues: CASSRGGQEASPLHF. Variable domain in full (rest from reference TRBV5-1 and TRBJ1-6): KAGVTQTPRYLIKTRGQQVTLSCSPISGHRSVSWYQQTPGQGLQFLFEYFSETQRNKGNFPGRFSGRQFSNSRSEMNVSTLELGDSALYLCASSRGGQEASPLHFGNGTRLTVT.

The V gene is TRBV30, the J gene TRBJ1-5; 8 bases agree with TRBD1. Trimming cost V 5 bases and J 5 bases; bases outside gene matches: 11. The CDR3 totals 15 residues. The germline gives CDR1 GTSNPN, CDR2 SVGIG (reference sequence). The CDR3 DNA reads as TGTGCCTGGCAAAGGTCAGGGGGCTCTTATCAGCCCCAGCATTTT. Translation gives CAWQRSGGSYQPQHF.

The chain combines TRBV29-1 with TRBJ2-5; TRBD1 matches at 10 bases. There are 15 residues in the CDR3. J was trimmed by 4 bases and V by 1 base; bases with no gene match: 6. Germline values: CDR1 SQVTM, CDR2 ANQGSEA. The chain's CDR3 is CSVEGTGGRGETQYF. The DNA for the CDR3 is TGCAGCGTTGAAGGGACAGGGGGGCGCGGAGAGACCCAGTACTTC. Full variable domain (remainder filled in from reference TRBV29-1 and TRBJ2-5): SAVISQKPSRDICQRGTSLTIQCQVDSQVTMMFWYRQQPGQSLTLIATANQGSEATYESGFVIDKFPISRPNLTFSTLTVSNMSPEDSSIYLCSVEGTGGRGETQYFGPGTRLLVL.

This sequence joins TRBV25-1 and TRBJ1-6, with D perhaps TRBD1 (5 bases). The CDR3 spans 15 residues. Trimming shortened V by 3 bases and J by 7 bases, and 13 bases separated the two germline ends. Germline V gene data show CDR1 as MGHDK and CDR2 as SYGVNS. This chain's CDR3 is CASSDSRGRNSPLHF. The CDR3 bases are TGTGCCAGCAGTGACTCTCGGGGCAGGAATTCACCCCTCCACTTT.

The chain carries TRBV4-2 and TRBJ2-1; TRBD2 is a possible D gene (5 bases). The CDR3 has 16 residues. Germline V gene data show CDR1 as LGHNA and CDR2 as YNFKEQ. Trimming removed 4 bases at V and 4 bases at J, with 17 bases between. Here the CDR3 reads CASSRERSGGYNEQFF. The DNA for the CDR3 is TGTGCCAGCAGCCGGGAGCGCAGCGGTGGGTACAATGAGCAGTTCTTC.

The chain links TRBV15 to TRBJ2-1; a possible D gene is TRBD1 (5 bases). In germline, CDR1 is LNHNV, CDR2 YYDKDF (reference sequence). The V end was cut by 1 base, the J end by 6 bases, with 16 bases between. This CDR3 has 16 residues. The CDR3 sequence: CATSRVRSGIPNEQFF. DNA of the CDR3: TGTGCCACCAGCAGAGTGCGGTCAGGGATACCCAATGAGCAGTTCTTC.

This chain uses TRBV27 with TRBJ2-7, with D perhaps matching TRBD1 (5 bases). Trimming cost V 4 bases and J 3 bases, with 10 bases left between them. The CDR3 sequence is 13 residues long. Germline V lookup: CDR1 MNHEY, CDR2 SMNVEV (reference sequence). The CDR3 loop reads CASSYQGNYEQYF. The CDR3 nucleotides read TGTGCCAGCAGTTATCAGGGTAACTACGAGCAGTACTTC.

CDR3 protein: CASSSRDRKTQYF. The DNA for the CDR3 is TGTGCCAGCAGCTCCCGGGACAGAAAGACCCAGTACTTC. The chain has TRBV5-6 and TRBJ2-5; 7 bases are shared with TRBD1. Germline V gene sequence: CDR1 SGHDT, CDR2 YYEEEE. The ends lost 3 bases at V and 6 bases at J; junction bases unmatched: 5. CDR3 size: 13 residues.